The source of this T cell receptor (beta chain) is a study of cytomegalovirus exposure and HLA in healthy donors. Broader study findings: Reports showed the classifier diagnosing cytomegalovirus status with high specificity and sensitivity. Researchers reported in a later analysis that common viral pathogens appeared linked to several top clusters. Fewer N-insertions than the roughly 700-donor mean were reportedly shown by an Asian-associated ancestry cluster in a later analysis. Most TCR beta V segments were productive about 87% or about 30% of the time in an earlier analysis.

Primers: 60 Vbeta forward and 13 Jbeta reverse. Measured with immunoSEQ multiplex PCR; TCRdb has only the in-frame clones, and not every one. Among about 81,000 clones listed, over 70% were seen once. The CDR3 sequence is 16 residues long. J gave up 0 bases and V 0 bases, and 0 bases lay outside the gene matches. CDR1 and CDR2 (germline): LNHDA, SQIVND (reference sequence). On this clone itself: Its antigen is as yet unknown.

Material: PBMCs. The TCR comes from a man between 45 and 60 years old in good health and CMV-seropositive. This chain joins TRBV19 and TRBJ2-3; 10 nucleotides match TRBD2. The CDR3 spells CASSIELAGSTDTQYF. The CDR3 nucleotides read TGTGCCAGTAGTATAGAACTAGCGGGGAGCACAGATACGCAGTATTTT.